Each of the 18 T cell receptor beta chains below was sequenced from the same sample in a study of blood T cell repertoires in COVID-19. Clones were sequenced by immunoSEQ multiplex PCR, and TCRdb holds only the in-frame ones, with some missing. The table lists 150,000 to 200,000 clones, around four fifths of them singletons. Sequences were obtained from peripheral blood. The receptors derive from a woman aged 40 to 50 with COVID-19, enrolled during active disease.

This clone was found a few times. The chain carries TRBV5-4 and TRBJ2-2, with 12 bases matching TRBD2. Looked up from germline, CDR1 is SGHNT and CDR2 is YYREEE (reference sequence). The CDR3 spans 18 residues. V trimming: 3 bases; J trimming: 0 bases; junction bases outside the gene matches: 6. CDR3 protein: CASSSAGLAGPNTGELFF. CDR3 DNA: TGTGCCAGCAGCTCGGCGGGACTAGCGGGTCCGAACACCGGGGAGCTGTTTTTT.

The chain links TRBV11-1 to TRBJ1-1, with 8 bases lining up with TRBD1. Trimming at V came to 5 bases and at J to 0 bases, leaving 8 bases not matched to a gene. Germline assignment: CDR1 SGHAT and CDR2 FQDESV (reference sequence). CDR3 length: 16 residues. Here the CDR3 DNA reads TGTGCCAGCAGCCCATCCAGGGGGCTGATGAACACTGAAGCTTTCTTT. Protein product: CASSPSRGLMNTEAFF.

V gene TRBV7-3 combines with J gene TRBJ2-1, with 11 nucleotides matching TRBD2. The V segment lost 2 bases and the J segment 5 bases; nucleotides outside the gene matches: 2. There are 15 residues in the CDR3. Germline assignment: CDR1 SGHTA and CDR2 FQGTGA. CDR3 sequence reads: CASSLVSGRDNEQFF. The DNA for the CDR3 is TGTGCCAGCAGCTTAGTTAGCGGGAGGGACAATGAGCAGTTCTTC.

The chain has TRBV6-4 and TRBJ1-1; weak D call: TRBD1 (5 bases). Trimming pared 3 bases from V and 9 bases from J, leaving 17 bases between. Per the germline V gene, CDR1 is MRHNA and CDR2 is SNTAGT. The CDR3 has 14 residues. CDR3: CASSEKEEGAKAFF. As DNA, the CDR3 is TGTGCCAGCAGTGAAAAAGAAGAAGGGGCAAAAGCTTTCTTT.

This chain links TRBV29-1 with TRBJ2-5, with no clear D. V lost 7 bases and J 1 base, leaving 7 bases between the germline ends. Looked up from germline, CDR1 is SQVTM and CDR2 is ANQGSEA. This CDR3 has 11 amino acids. The CDR3 sequence: CSALTQETQYF. CDR3 in DNA: TGCAGCGCACTAACCCAAGAGACCCAGTACTTC.

This clone has just a few counts. The chain has TRBV12-3 or TRBV12-4 and TRBJ2-1; D is uncertain. The CDR3 is 12 residues long. Trimming removed 2 bases at V and 7 bases at J, with 6 bases between. CDR3 bases: TGTGCCAGCAGTTTAAACTGGAATGAGCAGTTCTTC. Residues: CASSLNWNEQFF.

This clone occurred a few times. This sequence joins TRBV5-8 and TRBJ2-2; D remains unclear. CDR1 is SGHTS, CDR2 YDEGEE, per germline. The V end lost 0 bases, the J end lost 5 bases, and 5 bases lay between the germline ends. CDR3 length: 13 amino acids. CDR3 in DNA: TGTGCCAGCAGCTTGGCCGGGACCGGGGAGCTGTTTTTT. It translates to CASSLAGTGELFF.

Worth noting for this clone: The same CDR3 can be traced to other DNA sequences in this sample. The V gene is TRBV27, the J gene TRBJ1-3; D possibly corresponds to TRBD1 (6 bases). Looked up from germline, CDR1 is MNHEY and CDR2 is SMNVEV (reference sequence). CDR3 length equals 14 residues. Trimming cost V 3 bases and J 4 bases, with 10 bases left between them. In DNA, the CDR3 is TGTGCCAGCAGTTTGGCCCAGGGGGGAAACACCATATATTTT. It yields the protein CASSLAQGGNTIYF.

The chain has TRBV7-3 and TRBJ2-7, with D perhaps matching TRBD2 (6 bases). Trimming pared 2 bases from V and 3 bases from J, leaving 8 bases between. The CDR3 is 13 residues long. Looked up from germline, CDR1 is SGHTA and CDR2 is FQGTGA. The CDR3 is CASSLDGGYEQYF. The CDR3 DNA is TGTGCCAGCAGCTTAGACGGGGGCTACGAGCAGTACTTC.

This chain links TRBV27 with TRBJ1-2, with D perhaps TRBD1 (6 bases). With 3 bases removed from V and 7 bases from J, the gap between germline ends came to 15 bases. This CDR3 region has 14 residues. Germline CDR1 reads MNHEY; CDR2 reads SMNVEV (reference sequence). The CDR3 sequence: CASSFGSRGTGYTF. The CDR3 DNA sequence: TGTGCCAGCAGTTTTGGAAGCAGGGGTACTGGCTACACCTTC.

V and J are TRBV27 and TRBJ2-1; TRBD2 matches 8 bases. The germline V gene encodes CDR1 MNHEY and CDR2 SMNVEV (reference sequence). Trimming cost V 7 bases and J 6 bases; bases outside gene matches: 8. The CDR3 sequence is 14 residues long. In DNA, the CDR3 is TGTGCCAGCATGGGACTAGTTGCGAGCAATGAGCAGTTCTTC. Amino acid sequence: CASMGLVASNEQFF.

This chain connects TRBV5-1 to TRBJ2-1; tentatively, D is TRBD1 (5 bases). The length of the CDR3 is 13 residues. Trimming took off 0 bases at V and 8 bases at J, with 9 bases between the two ends. Germline V gene lookup returns CDR1 SGHRS and CDR2 YFSETQ. CDR3 residues: CASSLGQYDEQFF. As DNA, the CDR3 is TGCGCCAGCAGCTTGGGACAGTACGATGAGCAGTTCTTC.

The chain is built from TRBV29-1 and TRBJ1-1; D may be TRBD1 (5 bases). Germline CDR1 SQVTM, CDR2 ANQGSEA. V lost 4 bases, J lost 5 bases, and 11 bases lay in between. The CDR3 loop spans 12 amino acids. This CDR3 reads CSVVRDRTEAFF. The CDR3 DNA reads TGCAGCGTTGTCAGGGATAGGACTGAAGCTTTCTTT.

The J gene is TRBJ1-1, the V gene TRBV5-4; D is unclear. This CDR3 has 15 residues. CDR1 and CDR2 from the germline V gene are SGHNT and YYREEE (reference sequence). V was shortened by 4 bases and J by 0 bases, with 13 bases between the two germline ends. The CDR3 DNA reads TGTGCCAGCAGCGCGGGAGGCGCCGTGAACACTGAAGCTTTCTTT. Translation gives CASSAGGAVNTEAFF.

This rearrangement joins TRBV7-8 to TRBJ1-3; no firm D call. V was cut by 2 bases and J by 0 bases, with 17 bases left in between. The CDR3 is 18 amino acids. Looked up from germline, CDR1 is SGHVS and CDR2 is FQNEAQ. The CDR3 nucleotides are TGTGCCAGCAGCTTAAGTAGACACAGTACTAGCTCTGGAAACACCATATATTTT. Its translation: CASSLSRHSTSSGNTIYF. The variable domain in full, completed from reference TRBV7-8 and TRBJ1-3, reads GAGVSQSPRYKVAKRGQDVALRCDPISGHVSLFWYQQALGQGPEFLTYFQNEAQLDKSGLPSDRFFAERPEGSVSTLKIQRTQQEDSAVYLCASSLSRHSTSSGNTIYFGEGSWLTVV.

This clone was recorded once. The V and J genes are TRBV10-3 and TRBJ1-2, with TRBD1 matching 8 bases. The CDR3 totals 15 residues. CDR1 and CDR2 from the germline V gene are ENHRY and SYGVKD. The V and J ends lost 0 bases and 2 bases, in that order; junction bases with no gene match: 2. This CDR3 reads CAISESGDRNYGYTF. The CDR3 DNA reads TGTGCCATCAGTGAGTCGGGGGACAGGAACTATGGCTACACCTTC.

The chain is built from TRBV9 and TRBJ2-3; perhaps TRBD2 as D (5 bases). The CDR3 has 14 residues. V dropped 6 bases and J dropped 4 bases, with 15 bases sitting between them. From germline, CDR1 is SGDLS and CDR2 YYNGEE. The CDR3 is CASIEWRTADTQYF. The CDR3 nucleotides are TGTGCCAGCATCGAATGGAGGACTGCAGATACGCAGTATTTT.

The V and J genes are TRBV19 and TRBJ1-2, with 8 bases identical to TRBD1. V lost 4 bases and J lost 2; bases outside the gene matches: 6. Per the germline V gene, CDR1 is LNHDA and CDR2 is SQIVND (reference sequence). CDR3 length equals 15 residues. CDR3 region: CASSSFTGGNYGYTF. CDR3 sequence (DNA): TGTGCCAGTAGTAGTTTCACAGGGGGGAACTATGGCTACACCTTC. Using reference TRBV19 and TRBJ1-2 for the parts outside the CDR3, the full variable domain is DGGITQSPKYLFRKEGQNVTLSCEQNLNHDAMYWYRQDPGQGLRLIYYSQIVNDFQKGDIAEGYSVSREKKESFPLTVTSAQKNPTAFYLCASSSFTGGNYGYTFGSGTRLTVV.